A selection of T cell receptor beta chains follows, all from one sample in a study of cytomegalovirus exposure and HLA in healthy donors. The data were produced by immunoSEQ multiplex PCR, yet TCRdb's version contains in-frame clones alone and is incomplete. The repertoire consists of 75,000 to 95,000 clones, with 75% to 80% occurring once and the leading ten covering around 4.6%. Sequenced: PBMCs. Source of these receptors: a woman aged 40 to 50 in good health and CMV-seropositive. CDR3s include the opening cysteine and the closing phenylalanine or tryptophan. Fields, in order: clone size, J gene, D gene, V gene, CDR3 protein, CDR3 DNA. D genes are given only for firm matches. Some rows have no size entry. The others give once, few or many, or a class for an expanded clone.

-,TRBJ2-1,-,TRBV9,CASSVTGEQFF,TGTGCCAGCAGCGTAACCGGTGAGCAGTTCTTC
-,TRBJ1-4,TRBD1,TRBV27,CASRTGTGGSGTNEKLFF,TGTGCCAGCAGGACCGGGACAGGGGGCTCTGGAACTAATGAAAAACTGTTTTTT
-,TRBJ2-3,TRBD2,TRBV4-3,CASSQDWGGSPSTDTQYF,TGCGCCAGCAGCCAAGATTGGGGGGGAAGCCCAAGCACAGATACGCAGTATTTT
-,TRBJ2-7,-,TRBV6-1,CASRGQSSSYEQYF,TGTGCCAGCAGAGGACAGTCGAGCTCCTACGAGCAGTACTTC
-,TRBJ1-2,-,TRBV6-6,CATVETAYGYTF,TGTGCCACCGTTGAGACAGCCTATGGCTACACCTTC
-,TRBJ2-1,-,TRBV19,CASSRHNEQFF,TGTGCCAGTAGTAGGCACAATGAGCAGTTCTTC
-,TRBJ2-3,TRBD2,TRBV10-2,CASRESGTSPNTQYF,TGCGCCAGCAGGGAGTCCGGGACTAGCCCAAATACGCAGTATTTT
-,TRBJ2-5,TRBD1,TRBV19,CASSPGTGYRETQYF,TGTGCCAGTAGTCCCGGGACAGGGTATAGAGAGACCCAGTACTTC
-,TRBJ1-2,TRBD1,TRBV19,CASRDRSNYGYTF,TGTGCCAGCCGGGACAGATCTAACTATGGCTACACCTTC
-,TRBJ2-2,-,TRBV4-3,CASSQEARDTGELFF,TGCGCCAGCAGCCAAGAAGCTCGGGACACCGGGGAGCTGTTTTTT
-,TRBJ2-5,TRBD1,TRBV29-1,CSVEGRTGGLTQYF,TGCAGCGTTGAAGGCCGGACAGGGGGCTTGACCCAGTACTTC
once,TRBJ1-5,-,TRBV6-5,CASSYSITGNQPQHF,TGTGCCAGCAGTTACTCGATAACAGGGAATCAGCCCCAGCATTTT
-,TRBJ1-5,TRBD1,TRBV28,CASLTGGYQPQHF,TGTGCCAGTCTGACAGGGGGTTATCAGCCCCAGCATTTT
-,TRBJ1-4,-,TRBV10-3,CAISPPGVEKLFF,TGTGCCATCAGCCCTCCGGGGGTTGAAAAACTGTTTTTT
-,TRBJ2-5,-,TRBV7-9,CASSERGGPGETQYF,TGTGCCAGCAGCGAACGCGGAGGGCCAGGGGAGACCCAGTACTTC
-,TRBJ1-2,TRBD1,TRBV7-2,CASSSGSLDRGRGGYTF,TGTGCCAGCAGCTCAGGCTCCCTGGACAGGGGGCGAGGTGGCTACACCTTC
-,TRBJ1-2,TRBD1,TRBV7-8,CASSLNRDRGHYTF,TGTGCCAGCAGCTTAAACCGGGACAGGGGGCACTACACCTTC
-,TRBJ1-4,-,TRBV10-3,CAISEGSNEKLFF,TGTGCCATCAGTGAGGGGAGTAATGAAAAACTGTTTTTT
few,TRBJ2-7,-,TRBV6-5,CASRKRRDSYEQYF,TGTGCCAGCAGAAAGAGGAGGGACTCCTACGAGCAGTACTTC
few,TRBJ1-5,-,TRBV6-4,CASSPTSSNQPQHF,TGTGCCAGCAGCCCCACATCGAGCAATCAGCCCCAGCATTTT
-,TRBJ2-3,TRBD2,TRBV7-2,CASSPRGGRPRDTQYF,TGTGCCAGCAGCCCCCGCGGCGGGAGGCCCCGTGATACGCAGTATTTT
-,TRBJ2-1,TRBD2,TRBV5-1,CASSSGLWTSSRNEQFF,TGCGCCAGCAGTTCCGGCCTCTGGACTAGTTCGAGAAATGAGCAGTTCTTC
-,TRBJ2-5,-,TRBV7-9,CAIQVDTKETQYF,TGTGCCATCCAGGTAGACACGAAAGAGACCCAGTACTTC
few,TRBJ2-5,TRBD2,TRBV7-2,CASSLFSLAGRETQYF,TGTGCCAGCAGCTTATTCAGTCTAGCGGGAAGGGAGACCCAGTACTTC
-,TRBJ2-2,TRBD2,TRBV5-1,CASSLASGRATNTGELFF,TGCGCCAGCAGCTTGGCTAGCGGGAGGGCCACGAACACCGGGGAGCTGTTTTTT
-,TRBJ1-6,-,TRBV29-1,CSVESGQYNSPLHF,TGCAGCGTTGAGTCGGGACAATATAATTCACCCCTCCACTTT
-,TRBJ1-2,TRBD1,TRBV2,CASSIKQGDAGYTF,TGTGCCAGCAGTATTAAACAGGGGGACGCTGGCTACACCTTC
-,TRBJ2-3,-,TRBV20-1,CSAYSKDTQYF,TGCAGTGCTTATAGTAAAGATACGCAGTATTTT
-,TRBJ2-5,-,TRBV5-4,CASSLSAGETQYF,TGTGCCAGCAGCTTGTCGGCAGGGGAGACCCAGTACTTC
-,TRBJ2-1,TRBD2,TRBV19,CASNRPHGTSGYNEQFF,TGTGCCAGTAACCGGCCTCACGGGACTAGCGGATACAATGAGCAGTTCTTC
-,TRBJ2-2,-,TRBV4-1,CASSQDTGNTGELFF,TGCGCCAGCAGCCAAGATACAGGCAACACCGGGGAGCTGTTTTTT
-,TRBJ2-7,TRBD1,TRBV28,CASSSPTGILSYEQYF,TGTGCCAGCAGTTCCCCGACAGGGATCCTCTCCTACGAGCAGTACTTC
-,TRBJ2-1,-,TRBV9,CASSVAPGSTNNEQFF,TGTGCCAGCAGCGTAGCTCCAGGATCGACAAACAATGAGCAGTTCTTC
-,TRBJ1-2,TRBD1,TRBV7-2,CASSLGDRGRGYTF,TGTGCCAGCAGCTTAGGGGACAGGGGGCGCGGCTACACCTTC
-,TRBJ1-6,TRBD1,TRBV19,CASSPRQGPNSPLHF,TGTGCCAGTAGTCCGAGACAGGGACCAAATTCACCCCTCCACTTT
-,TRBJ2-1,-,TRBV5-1,CASSSFEGRNEQFF,TGCGCCAGCAGCTCGTTTGAGGGAAGGAATGAGCAGTTCTTC
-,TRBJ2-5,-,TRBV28,CASSTGQSFLGVIMEQYF,TGTGCCAGCAGTACAGGGCAGTCCTTTTTGGGGGTCATTATGGAGCAGTACTTC
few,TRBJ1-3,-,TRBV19,CASSSTVKYSGNTIYF,TGTGCCAGTAGTTCGACAGTGAAATACTCTGGAAACACCATATATTTT
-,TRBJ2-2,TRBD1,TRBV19,CASKVRTGGNTGELFF,TGTGCCAGTAAAGTCAGGACAGGGGGCAACACCGGGGAGCTGTTTTTT
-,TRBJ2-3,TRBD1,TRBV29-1,CSVRTGGGTDTQYF,TGCAGCGTTCGGACAGGGGGCGGTACAGATACGCAGTATTTT
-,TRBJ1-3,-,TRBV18,CASSPPAGSGNTIYF,TGTGCCAGCTCACCACCAGCAGGGTCTGGAAACACCATATATTTT
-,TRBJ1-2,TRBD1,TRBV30,CAWSAGQGDFGYTF,TGTGCCTGGAGTGCCGGACAGGGGGATTTCGGCTACACCTTC
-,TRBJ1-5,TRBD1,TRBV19,CASSPLPGQGAVGNQPQHF,TGTGCCAGTAGTCCCCTTCCGGGACAGGGGGCAGTTGGCAATCAGCCCCAGCATTTT
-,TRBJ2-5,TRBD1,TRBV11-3,CASSHDRVFAETQYF,TGTGCCAGCAGCCATGACAGGGTGTTTGCAGAGACCCAGTACTTC
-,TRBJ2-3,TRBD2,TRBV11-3,CASSPGWDGLAGLVF,TGTGCCAGCAGCCCGGGGTGGGACGGACTAGCGGGGCTAGTTTTT
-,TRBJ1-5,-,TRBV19,CASSIGFTGSNQPQHF,TGTGCCAGTAGTATAGGGTTCACGGGTAGCAATCAGCCCCAGCATTTT
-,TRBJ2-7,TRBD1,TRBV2,CASSRDSTTVQYF,TGTGCCAGCAGTCGGGACAGTACTACGGTGCAGTACTTC
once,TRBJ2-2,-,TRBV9,CASSVVFGSGELFF,TGTGCCAGCAGCGTAGTGTTCGGGAGCGGGGAGCTGTTTTTT
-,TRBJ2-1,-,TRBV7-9,CASSLEIGNNEQFF,TGTGCCAGCAGCTTAGAGATCGGGAACAATGAGCAGTTCTTC
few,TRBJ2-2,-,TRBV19,CASIPPGVAEGTGELFF,TGTGCCAGTATCCCACCTGGAGTCGCTGAAGGAACCGGGGAGCTGTTTTTT
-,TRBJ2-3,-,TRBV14,CASSQFLGGSTDTQYF,TGTGCCAGCAGCCAATTTCTAGGGGGTAGTACAGATACGCAGTATTTT